Each of the 30 T cell receptor beta chains below was sequenced from the same sample in a study of blood T cell repertoires in COVID-19. Profiling relied on immunoSEQ multiplex PCR, and the TCRdb table lists in-frame clones only, not all of them. The sample holds about 180,000 clones; nearly 90% are singletons and the top ten take approximately 2.1%. Material: peripheral blood. The receptors here all came from a man between 18 and 29 years old who had recovered from COVID-19.

This chain uses TRBV5-6 with TRBJ2-1; D may be TRBD2 (6 bases). There are 15 residues in the CDR3. The V and J ends lost 0 bases and 4 bases respectively, with 11 bases between them. Germline loops: CDR1 SGHDT, CDR2 YYEEEE. Here the CDR3 DNA reads TGTGCCAGCAGCTTGGAAAGGCGGGGATACAATGAGCAGTTCTTC. Encoded protein: CASSLERRGYNEQFF.

The chain couples TRBV10-3 to TRBJ2-6; 7 bases agree with TRBD2. The CDR3 totals 16 residues. The J segment lost 1 base and the V segment lost 9 bases, leaving 9 bases of the junction unmatched. Germline-derived CDR1 and CDR2 are ENHRY and SYGVKD. The CDR3 DNA reads as TGTGCCATAGGCGGGAGCGGGCTATCTGGGGCCAACGTCCTGACTTTC. It codes for CAIGGSGLSGANVLTF.

The rearrangement joins TRBV28 to TRBJ2-7; 12 bases map to TRBD1. CDR3 length: 19 residues. V dropped 2 bases and J dropped 0; count of bases not matched to a gene: 11. Germline assignment: CDR1 MDHEN and CDR2 SYDVKM. The CDR3 loop reads CASSLPGTGGFFSSYEQYF. CDR3 in DNA: TGTGCCAGCAGTTTACCCGGGACAGGGGGCTTTTTCAGCTCCTACGAGCAGTACTTC.

The chain carries TRBV2 and TRBJ2-7, with D perhaps TRBD2 (5 bases). The CDR3 covers 14 residues. Germline assignment: CDR1 SNHLY and CDR2 FYNNEI. The V gene lost 2 bases and the J gene lost 0 bases, with 8 bases spanning the gap. CDR3 residues: CASSETGSSYEQYF. In DNA form, the CDR3 reads TGTGCCAGCAGTGAAACGGGAAGCTCCTACGAGCAGTACTTC.

The chain carries TRBV3-1 (or the pseudogene TRBV3-2) and TRBJ2-3; D call uncertain. Per the germline V gene, CDR1 is LGHDT and CDR2 is YNNKEL (reference sequence). The CDR3 sequence is 14 residues long. The germline V and J ends were trimmed by 0 bases and 0 bases, with 4 bases remaining between them. The CDR3 sequence is CASSQETSTDTQYF. The CDR3 DNA follows: TGTGCCAGCAGCCAAGAAACTAGCACAGATACGCAGTATTTT.

V usage is TRBV3-1 (or the pseudogene TRBV3-2) and J usage is TRBJ1-6; 9 bases match TRBD1. Germline V gene data show CDR1 as LGHDT and CDR2 as YNNKEL (reference sequence). Trimming at V came to 4 bases and at J to 7 bases, leaving 5 bases not matched to a gene. The CDR3 is made up of 15 amino acids. The CDR3, as DNA: TGTGCCAGCAGCCCGACAGGGGGAGGGAATTCACCCCTCCACTTT. This codes for CASSPTGGGNSPLHF.

The rearrangement uses TRBV19 and TRBJ2-1; D unresolved. The CDR3 totals 13 residues. From germline, CDR1 is LNHDA and CDR2 SQIVND (reference sequence). The V gene lost 5 bases and the J gene lost 1 base, with 6 bases spanning the gap. CDR3 sequence: CASSDASYNEQFF. DNA for the CDR3: TGTGCCAGTAGTGATGCGTCCTACAATGAGCAGTTCTTC.

In its sample, this clone was seen once. The CDR3: CASSLPTYNEQFF. In DNA, the CDR3 is TGTGCCAGCAGCCTACCTACTTACAATGAGCAGTTCTTC. The chain recombines TRBV7-3 with TRBJ2-1; D is uncertain. Germline values: CDR1 SGHTA, CDR2 FQGTGA. Trimming cost V 5 bases and J 4 bases, with 9 bases left between them. The CDR3 spans 13 residues. The entire variable domain, with the rest obtained from reference TRBV7-3 and TRBJ2-1, is as follows: GAGVSQTPSNKVTEKGKYVELRCDPISGHTALYWYRQSLGQGPEFLIYFQGTGAADDSGLPNDRFFAVRPEGSVSTLKIQRTERGDSAVYLCASSLPTYNEQFFGPGTRLTVL.

In this sample, this clone turned up once. The chain carries TRBV3-1 (or the pseudogene TRBV3-2) and TRBJ1-2, with TRBD1 identical over 11 bases. Trimming took 2 bases from V and 8 from J; bases not matched to a gene: 10. CDR3 length equals 16 residues. CDR1 and CDR2 (germline): LGHDT, YNNKEL (reference sequence). The CDR3: CASSQYSPGTGGGYTF. The CDR3 DNA reads TGTGCCAGCAGCCAATACTCACCGGGGACAGGGGGGGGCTACACCTTC.

This chain joins TRBV30 and TRBJ2-7, with D perhaps TRBD2 (6 bases). The CDR3 is made up of 11 amino acids. Germline CDR1 GTSNPN, CDR2 SVGIG (reference sequence). V was trimmed by 1 base and J by 6 bases, leaving 7 bases between them. CDR3 amino acids: CAWSELAEQYF. DNA of the CDR3: TGTGCCTGGAGTGAACTAGCCGAGCAGTACTTC.

This chain connects TRBV25-1 to TRBJ2-2; possibly TRBD1 for D (6 bases). The ends were cut back, 2 bases at V and 0 bases at J, with 7 bases in the middle. The germline V gene has CDR1 MGHDK and CDR2 SYGVNS. The CDR3 consists of 15 residues. CDR3 in amino acids: CASSEPGANTGELFF. The CDR3 DNA reads TGTGCCAGCAGTGAACCAGGGGCGAACACCGGGGAGCTGTTTTTT.

The chain employs TRBV27 and TRBJ2-7; possibly TRBD1 for D (6 bases). This CDR3 is built from 13 residues. Germline loops: CDR1 MNHEY, CDR2 SMNVEV (reference sequence). Trimming left V 4 bases short and J 1 base short, with 8 bases between. The CDR3 region has the DNA TGTGCCAGCAGTTACAGGGCTTCCTACGAGCAGTACTTC. Protein: CASSYRASYEQYF.

J is TRBJ1-5 and V is TRBV30; D gene ambiguous. The CDR3 contains 14 residues. Germline loops: CDR1 GTSNPN, CDR2 SVGIG (reference sequence). Trimming took off 3 bases at V and 0 bases at J, with 9 bases between the two ends. This CDR3 reads CAWRGLYSNQPQHF. DNA for the CDR3: TGTGCCTGGAGGGGCCTTTATAGCAATCAGCCCCAGCATTTT.

This chain connects TRBV18 to TRBJ2-7; 7 bases align to TRBD2. The CDR3 runs to 15 residues. Trimming cost V 3 bases and J 3 bases; bases outside gene matches: 8. Germline V gene sequence: CDR1 KGHSH, CDR2 LQKENI. In DNA form, the CDR3 reads TGTGCCAGCTCACCGAGGGAGGGCGGACTCTACGAGCAGTACTTC. This encodes CASSPREGGLYEQYF.

The chain carries TRBV28 and TRBJ2-7, with D unresolved. The germline V and J ends were trimmed by 7 bases and 1 base, with 17 bases remaining between them. Germline V gives CDR1 MDHEN, CDR2 SYDVKM. This CDR3 contains 15 residues. CDR3 bases: TGTGCCAGCACCTCCAGAGACTTACCTTCCTACGAGCAGTACTTC. Its protein product is CASTSRDLPSYEQYF.

The chain links TRBV6-5 to TRBJ2-7; 12 nucleotides match TRBD1. This CDR3 has 14 amino acids. Germline lookup yields CDR1 MNHEY and CDR2 SVGAGI. V trimming: 10 bases; J trimming: 6 bases; junction bases outside the gene matches: 10. The CDR3 region is CATWGDRGRTEQYF. The CDR3 nucleotides are TGTGCCACCTGGGGGGACAGGGGGCGCACCGAGCAGTACTTC.

V and J are TRBV20-1 and TRBJ1-1, with TRBD1 identical over 12 bases. CDR3 length: 16 amino acids. Trimming removed 3 bases from V and 3 bases from J; junction bases left unmatched: 8. CDR1 is DFQATT, CDR2 SNEGSKA, per germline (reference sequence). The CDR3 sequence is CSASPRDRGRDTEAFF. The CDR3 DNA sequence: TGCAGTGCTAGTCCCCGGGACAGGGGGCGGGACACTGAAGCTTTCTTT.

The chain is built from TRBV7-3 and TRBJ2-3; D is undetermined. CDR1 and CDR2 from the germline V gene are SGHTA and FQGTGA. The CDR3 is 12 amino acids. V was cut by 5 bases and J by 5 bases, with 8 bases left in between. The CDR3 is CASSKRGDTQYF. CDR3 bases: TGTGCCAGCAGCAAAAGAGGAGATACGCAGTATTTT.

The chain combines TRBV10-3 with TRBJ2-2; a possible D gene is TRBD1 (6 bases). Trimming left V 6 bases short and J 6 bases short, with 23 bases between. Germline CDR1 ENHRY, CDR2 SYGVKD. CDR3 length: 17 residues. CDR3 DNA sequence: TGTGCCATCAGCGAAACCTCCGGGACACCTATCTCCGGGGAGCTGTTTTTT. This encodes CAISETSGTPISGELFF.

This clone appeared once. This rearrangement joins TRBV18 to TRBJ2-6; D unclear. Trimming shortened V by 2 bases and J by 0 bases, and 8 bases separated the two germline ends. Germline V CDR1 and CDR2: KGHSH, LQKENI. This CDR3 has 16 residues. The CDR3 region has the DNA TGTGCCAGCTCACCAGGCGGTACCTCTGGGGCCAACGTCCTGACTTTC. Translation gives CASSPGGTSGANVLTF.

The chain couples TRBV28 to TRBJ2-3; 9 bases align to TRBD2. Trimming took 8 bases from V and 4 from J; bases not matched to a gene: 4. Germline loops: CDR1 MDHEN, CDR2 SYDVKM. CDR3 size: 13 residues. In nucleotides, the CDR3 is TGTGCCAGCGGGCGACTAGCGGCAGATACGCAGTATTTT. It is translated as CASGRLAADTQYF.

V gene TRBV5-6 combines with J gene TRBJ1-2; possibly TRBD1 for D (6 bases). Trimming stripped 3 bases from V and 6 bases from J, with 12 bases between. Germline CDR1 and CDR2: SGHDT and YYEEEE. This CDR3 contains 13 residues. The CDR3 spells CASSSQGLNGYTF. The CDR3 DNA is TGTGCCAGCAGCTCACAGGGTTTGAATGGCTACACCTTC. Looking up the rest from reference TRBV5-6 and TRBJ1-2 gives the full variable domain: DAGVTQSPTHLIKTRGQQVTLRCSPKSGHDTVSWYQQALGQGPQFIFQYYEEEERQRGNFPDRFSGHQFPNYSSELNVNALLLGDSALYLCASSSQGLNGYTFGSGTRLTVV.

CDR3 sequence reads: CSVAGGDHTDTQYF. The CDR3, as DNA: TGCAGCGTAGCGGGAGGGGACCACACAGATACGCAGTATTTT. The rearrangement uses TRBV29-1 and TRBJ2-3, with 10 bases fitting TRBD2. Germline V gene data show CDR1 as SQVTM and CDR2 as ANQGSEA. The CDR3 sequence is 14 residues long. Trimming removed 6 bases from V and 2 bases from J; junction bases left unmatched: 5.

This chain connects TRBV9 to TRBJ2-1; weak D call: TRBD1 (6 bases). Trimming took off 0 bases at V and 6 bases at J, with 13 bases between the two ends. The CDR3 spans 15 residues. The V gene's germline CDR1 is SGDLS and CDR2 YYNGEE. The CDR3 nucleotides are TGTGCCAGCAGCGTAGCCCCCAGGGGTATCAATGAGCAGTTCTTC. It specifies CASSVAPRGINEQFF.

Written as DNA, the CDR3 is TGTGCCAGCAGCTTTACAGGGGTTGGAAACACCATATATTTT. Protein sequence: CASSFTGVGNTIYF. V usage is TRBV7-9 and J usage is TRBJ1-3; 7 nucleotides match TRBD1. Germline CDR1 and CDR2: SEHNR and FQNEAQ (reference sequence). Trimming cost V 3 bases and J 3 bases; bases outside gene matches: 2. The CDR3 totals 14 residues.

V usage is TRBV7-6 and J usage is TRBJ2-7; 12 bases align to TRBD2. The CDR3 length is 15 residues. Germline values: CDR1 SGHVS, CDR2 FNYEAQ. After removal of 3 bases from V and 6 bases from J, the junction contained 6 bases not matched to a gene. The CDR3 bases are TGTGCCAGCAGCTTTCGGACTAGCGGGACGTCCGAGCAGTACTTC. Encoded protein: CASSFRTSGTSEQYF.

The chain joins TRBV5-4 to TRBJ1-2; D is unclear. Germline V CDR1 and CDR2: SGHNT, YYREEE (reference sequence). There are 13 residues in the CDR3. V was trimmed by 10 bases and J by 4 bases, leaving 17 bases between them. The CDR3 sequence: CAGRNLNSYGYTF. The CDR3 nucleotides read TGTGCCGGCCGGAACCTCAACAGCTATGGCTACACCTTC.

The CDR3 here is CATSGLAGPGETQYF. For the CDR3, the DNA is TGTGCCACCTCTGGACTAGCGGGACCGGGGGAGACCCAGTACTTC. The chain couples TRBV15 to TRBJ2-5; 12 nucleotides line up with TRBD2. The V segment lost 8 bases and the J segment 5 bases; nucleotides outside the gene matches: 9. This CDR3 has 15 residues. The V gene's germline CDR1 is LNHNV and CDR2 YYDKDF (reference sequence).

The chain couples TRBV27 to TRBJ2-7; 8 positions agree with TRBD2. The CDR3 is 13 amino acids. From germline, CDR1 is MNHEY and CDR2 SMNVEV (reference sequence). V shed 6 bases and J 4 bases; nucleotides not matched to a gene: 5. The chain's CDR3 is CASSWGLEYEQYF. The CDR3 DNA sequence: TGTGCCAGCAGCTGGGGACTAGAATACGAGCAGTACTTC.

V gene TRBV27 combines with J gene TRBJ2-3; the D is unclear. CDR1 is MNHEY and CDR2 is SMNVEV in the germline V gene (reference sequence). The CDR3 is 16 amino acids. Trimming shortened V by 3 bases and J by 3 bases, and 16 bases separated the two germline ends. CDR3 sequence (DNA): TGTGCCAGCAGTTTCGCTGGGTGGGCTCTGACAGATACGCAGTATTTT. It specifies CASSFAGWALTDTQYF.